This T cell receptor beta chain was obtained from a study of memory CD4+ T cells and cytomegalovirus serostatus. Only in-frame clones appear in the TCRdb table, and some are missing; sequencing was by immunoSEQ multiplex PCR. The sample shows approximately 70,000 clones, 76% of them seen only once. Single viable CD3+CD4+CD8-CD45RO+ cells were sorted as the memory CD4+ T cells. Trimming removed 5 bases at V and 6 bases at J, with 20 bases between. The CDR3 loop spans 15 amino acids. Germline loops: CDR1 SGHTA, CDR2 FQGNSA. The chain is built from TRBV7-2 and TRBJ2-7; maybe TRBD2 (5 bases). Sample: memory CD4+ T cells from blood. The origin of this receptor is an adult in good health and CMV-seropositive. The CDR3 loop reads CASSRTIGLLSEQYF. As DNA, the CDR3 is TGTGCCAGCAGCCGAACTATAGGACTCCTGAGCGAGCAGTACTTC.